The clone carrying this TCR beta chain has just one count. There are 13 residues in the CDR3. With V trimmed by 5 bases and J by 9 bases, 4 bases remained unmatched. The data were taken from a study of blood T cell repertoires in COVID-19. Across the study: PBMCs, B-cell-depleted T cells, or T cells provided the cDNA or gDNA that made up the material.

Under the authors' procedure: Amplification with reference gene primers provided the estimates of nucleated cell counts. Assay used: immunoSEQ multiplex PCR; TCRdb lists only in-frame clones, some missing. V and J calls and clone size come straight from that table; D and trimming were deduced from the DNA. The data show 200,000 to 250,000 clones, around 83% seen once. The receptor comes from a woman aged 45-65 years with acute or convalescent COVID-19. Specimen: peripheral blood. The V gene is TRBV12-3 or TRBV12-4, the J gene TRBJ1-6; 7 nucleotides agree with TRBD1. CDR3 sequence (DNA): TGTGCCAGCAGTCCGCGGACAGGTTCACCCCTCCACTTT. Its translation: CASSPRTGSPLHF.